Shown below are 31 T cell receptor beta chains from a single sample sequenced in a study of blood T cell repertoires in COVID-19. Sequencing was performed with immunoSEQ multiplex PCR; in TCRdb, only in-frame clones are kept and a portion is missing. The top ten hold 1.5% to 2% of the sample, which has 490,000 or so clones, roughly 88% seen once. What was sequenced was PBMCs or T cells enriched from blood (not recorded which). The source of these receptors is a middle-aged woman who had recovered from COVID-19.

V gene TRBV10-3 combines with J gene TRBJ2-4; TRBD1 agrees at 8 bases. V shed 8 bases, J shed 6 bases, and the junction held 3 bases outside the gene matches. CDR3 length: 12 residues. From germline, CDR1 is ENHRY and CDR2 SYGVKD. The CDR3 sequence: CAIGQGGNIQYF. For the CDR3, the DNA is TGTGCCATCGGACAGGGAGGAAACATTCAGTACTTC.

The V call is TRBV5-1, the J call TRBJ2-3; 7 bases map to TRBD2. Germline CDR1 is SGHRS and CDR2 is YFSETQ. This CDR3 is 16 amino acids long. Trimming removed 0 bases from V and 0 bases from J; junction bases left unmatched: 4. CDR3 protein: CASSLEGTTSTDTQYF. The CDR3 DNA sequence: TGCGCCAGCAGCTTGGAAGGGACTACTAGCACAGATACGCAGTATTTT.

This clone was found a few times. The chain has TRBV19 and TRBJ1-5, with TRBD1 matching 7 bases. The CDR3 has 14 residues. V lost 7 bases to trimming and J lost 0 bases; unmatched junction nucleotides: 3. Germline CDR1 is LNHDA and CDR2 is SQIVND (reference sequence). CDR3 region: CASMGQSSNQPQHF. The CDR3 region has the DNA TGTGCCAGTATGGGACAGTCTAGCAATCAGCCCCAGCATTTT.

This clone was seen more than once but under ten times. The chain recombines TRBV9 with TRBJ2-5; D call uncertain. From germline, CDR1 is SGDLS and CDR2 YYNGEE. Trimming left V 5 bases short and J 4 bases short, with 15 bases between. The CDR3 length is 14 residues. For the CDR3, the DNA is TGTGCCAGCAGGCCTAATTGCTTTCGAGAGACCCAGTACTTC. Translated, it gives CASRPNCFRETQYF.

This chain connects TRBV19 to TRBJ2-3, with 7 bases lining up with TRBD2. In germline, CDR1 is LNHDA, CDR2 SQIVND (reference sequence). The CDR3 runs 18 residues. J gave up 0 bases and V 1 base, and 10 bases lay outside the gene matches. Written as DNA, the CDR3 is TGTGCCAGTAGTATAGGACTAGCAAGCGGAGACAGCACAGATACGCAGTATTTT. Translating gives CASSIGLASGDSTDTQYF. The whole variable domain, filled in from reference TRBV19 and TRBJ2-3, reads DGGITQSPKYLFRKEGQNVTLSCEQNLNHDAMYWYRQDPGQGLRLIYYSQIVNDFQKGDIAEGYSVSREKKESFPLTVTSAQKNPTAFYLCASSIGLASGDSTDTQYFGPGTRLTVL.

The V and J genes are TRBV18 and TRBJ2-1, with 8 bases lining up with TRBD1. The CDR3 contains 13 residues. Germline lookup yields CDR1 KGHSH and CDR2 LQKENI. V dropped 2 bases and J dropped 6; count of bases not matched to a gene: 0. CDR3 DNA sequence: TGTGCCAGCTCACCAACAGGGGGCAATGAGCAGTTCTTC. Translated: CASSPTGGNEQFF.

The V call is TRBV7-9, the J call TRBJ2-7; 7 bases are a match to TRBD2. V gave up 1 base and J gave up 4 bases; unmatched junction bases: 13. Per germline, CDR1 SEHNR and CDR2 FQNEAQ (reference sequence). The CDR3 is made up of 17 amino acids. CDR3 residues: CASSLEPGRTSSYEQYF. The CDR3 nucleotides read TGTGCCAGCAGCTTAGAACCCGGCAGGACTAGTTCTTACGAGCAGTACTTC.

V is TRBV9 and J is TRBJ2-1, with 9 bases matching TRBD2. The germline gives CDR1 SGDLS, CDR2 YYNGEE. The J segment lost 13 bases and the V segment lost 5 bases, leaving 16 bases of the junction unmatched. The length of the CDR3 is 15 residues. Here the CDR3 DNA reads TGTGCCAGCAGTATTGCCTATGACTCTAGCGGGATTCAGTTCTTC. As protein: CASSIAYDSSGIQFF.

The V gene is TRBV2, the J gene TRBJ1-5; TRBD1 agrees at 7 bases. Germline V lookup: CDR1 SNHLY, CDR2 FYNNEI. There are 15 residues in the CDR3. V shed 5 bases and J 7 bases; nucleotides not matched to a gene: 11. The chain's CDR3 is CASSTYRGEGQPQHF. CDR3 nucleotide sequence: TGTGCCAGCAGTACCTACAGGGGCGAGGGCCAGCCCCAGCATTTT.

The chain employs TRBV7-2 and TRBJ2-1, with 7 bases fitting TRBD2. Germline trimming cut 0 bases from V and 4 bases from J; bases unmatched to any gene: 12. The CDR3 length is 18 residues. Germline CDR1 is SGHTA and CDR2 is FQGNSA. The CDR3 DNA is TGTGCCAGCAGCTTAGCCCGATTGACTAGCCCGATATACAATGAGCAGTTCTTC. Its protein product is CASSLARLTSPIYNEQFF.

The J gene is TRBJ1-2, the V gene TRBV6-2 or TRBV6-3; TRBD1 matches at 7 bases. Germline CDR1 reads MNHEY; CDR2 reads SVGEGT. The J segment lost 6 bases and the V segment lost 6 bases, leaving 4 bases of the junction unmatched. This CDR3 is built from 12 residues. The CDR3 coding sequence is TGTGCCAGCAGCACCACAGGGGATGGCTACACCTTC. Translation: CASSTTGDGYTF.

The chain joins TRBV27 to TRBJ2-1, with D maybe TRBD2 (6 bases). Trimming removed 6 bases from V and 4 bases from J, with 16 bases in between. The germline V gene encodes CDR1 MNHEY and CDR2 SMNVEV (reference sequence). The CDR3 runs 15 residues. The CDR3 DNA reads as TGTGCCAGCAGCTTGGGGGACTTTAGTTACAATGAGCAGTTCTTC. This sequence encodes CASSLGDFSYNEQFF.

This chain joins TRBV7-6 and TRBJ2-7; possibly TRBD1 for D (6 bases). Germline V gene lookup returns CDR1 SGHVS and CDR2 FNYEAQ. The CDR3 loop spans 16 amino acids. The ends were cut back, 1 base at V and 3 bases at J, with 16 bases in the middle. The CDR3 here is CASSLGMDRQDYEQYF. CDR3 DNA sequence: TGTGCCAGCAGCTTAGGAATGGACAGACAAGACTACGAGCAGTACTTC.

CDR3 amino acids: CASSLGRGWRTGTSTDTQYF. The CDR3 DNA is TGTGCCAGCAGTTTAGGGAGGGGTTGGAGAACCGGAACGAGCACAGATACGCAGTATTTT. The genes are TRBV28 and TRBJ2-3; TRBD2 aligns across 7 bases. The CDR3 is 20 residues long. Germline V gives CDR1 MDHEN, CDR2 SYDVKM. V shed 2 bases, J shed 0 bases, and the junction held 17 bases outside the gene matches.

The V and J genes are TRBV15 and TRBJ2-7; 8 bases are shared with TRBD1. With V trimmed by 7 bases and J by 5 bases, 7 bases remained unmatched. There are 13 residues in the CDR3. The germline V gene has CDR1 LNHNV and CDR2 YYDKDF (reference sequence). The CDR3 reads CATKGQGGDEQYF. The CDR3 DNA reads TGTGCCACCAAAGGACAGGGCGGAGACGAGCAGTACTTC.

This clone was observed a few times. CDR3 DNA: TGTGCCAGCAGTGACTTCCCGAGCCAGCCCCAGCATTTT. This translates into CASSDFPSQPQHF. The rearrangement joins TRBV6-2 or TRBV6-3 to TRBJ1-5, with D hard to call. The CDR3 runs 13 residues. Germline assignment: CDR1 MNHEY and CDR2 SVGEGT. V was clipped by 5 bases and J by 7 bases, with 12 bases between them.

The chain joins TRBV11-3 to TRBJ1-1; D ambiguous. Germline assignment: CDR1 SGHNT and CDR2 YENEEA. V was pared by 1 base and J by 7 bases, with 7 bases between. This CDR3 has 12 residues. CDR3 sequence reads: CASSLVNGEAFF. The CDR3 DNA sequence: TGTGCCAGCAGCTTAGTAAACGGTGAAGCTTTCTTT.

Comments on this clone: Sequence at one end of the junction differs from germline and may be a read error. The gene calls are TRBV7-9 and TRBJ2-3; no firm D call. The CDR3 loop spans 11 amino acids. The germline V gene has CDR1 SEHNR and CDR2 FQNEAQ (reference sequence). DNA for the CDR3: TGTGCCAGCAGTCGTGACTCCCCCCCGAATTTT. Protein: CASSRDSPPNF.

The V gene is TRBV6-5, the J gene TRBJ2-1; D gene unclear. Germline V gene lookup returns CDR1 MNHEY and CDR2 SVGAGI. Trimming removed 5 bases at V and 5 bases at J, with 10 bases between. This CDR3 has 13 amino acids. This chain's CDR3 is CASSPYKNNEQFF. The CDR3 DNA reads TGTGCCAGCAGTCCCTATAAAAACAATGAGCAGTTCTTC.

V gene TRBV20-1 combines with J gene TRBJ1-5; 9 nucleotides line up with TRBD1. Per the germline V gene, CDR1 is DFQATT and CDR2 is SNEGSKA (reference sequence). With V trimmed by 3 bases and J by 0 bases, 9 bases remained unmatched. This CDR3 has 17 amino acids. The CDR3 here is CSASKVDRGYSNQPQHF. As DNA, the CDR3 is TGCAGTGCTAGTAAGGTGGACAGGGGATATAGCAATCAGCCCCAGCATTTT.

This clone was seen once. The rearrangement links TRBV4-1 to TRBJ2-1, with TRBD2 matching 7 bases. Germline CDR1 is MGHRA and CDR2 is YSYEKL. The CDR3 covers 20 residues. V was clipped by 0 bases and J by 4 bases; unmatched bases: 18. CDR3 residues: CASSQEPAGLALGKYNEQFF. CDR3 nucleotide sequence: TGCGCCAGCAGCCAAGAACCAGCGGGATTGGCCTTGGGAAAGTACAATGAGCAGTTCTTC.

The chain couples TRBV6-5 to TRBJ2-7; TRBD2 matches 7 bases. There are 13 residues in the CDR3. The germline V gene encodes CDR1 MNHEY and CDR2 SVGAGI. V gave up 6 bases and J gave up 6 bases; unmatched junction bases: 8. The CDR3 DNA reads TGTGCCAGCAGAATGGGAGGGGCGCGCGAGCAGTACTTC. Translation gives CASRMGGAREQYF.

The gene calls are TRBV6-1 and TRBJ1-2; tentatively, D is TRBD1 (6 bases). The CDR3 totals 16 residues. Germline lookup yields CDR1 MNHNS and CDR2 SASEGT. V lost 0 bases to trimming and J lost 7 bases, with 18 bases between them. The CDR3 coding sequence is TGTGCCAGCAGTGAAGCGGGGGCAGGGCGGAGTGGTGGCTACACCTTC. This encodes CASSEAGAGRSGGYTF.

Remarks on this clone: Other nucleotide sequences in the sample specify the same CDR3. This CDR3 reads CASSPRGGDGYTF. The CDR3 bases are TGTGCCAGCTCACCTCGGGGGGGGGACGGCTACACCTTC. V gene TRBV18 combines with J gene TRBJ1-2; tentative D call: TRBD1 (5 bases). The V gene lost 3 bases and the J gene lost 8 bases, with 13 bases spanning the gap. This CDR3 region has 13 residues. Germline CDR1 KGHSH, CDR2 LQKENI.

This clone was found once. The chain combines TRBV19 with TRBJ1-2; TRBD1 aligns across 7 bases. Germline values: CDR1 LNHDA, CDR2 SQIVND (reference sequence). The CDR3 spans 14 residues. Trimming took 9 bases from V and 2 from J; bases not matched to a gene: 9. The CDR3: CASGTGQENYGYTF. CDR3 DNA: TGTGCCAGCGGAACTGGACAGGAGAACTATGGCTACACCTTC.

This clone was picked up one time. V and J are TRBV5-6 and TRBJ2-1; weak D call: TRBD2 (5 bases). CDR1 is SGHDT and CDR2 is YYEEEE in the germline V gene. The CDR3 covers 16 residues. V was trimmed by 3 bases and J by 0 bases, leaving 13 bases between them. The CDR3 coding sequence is TGTGCCAGCAGCTATCGGGAAATCAGCTCCTACAATGAGCAGTTCTTC. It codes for CASSYREISSYNEQFF.

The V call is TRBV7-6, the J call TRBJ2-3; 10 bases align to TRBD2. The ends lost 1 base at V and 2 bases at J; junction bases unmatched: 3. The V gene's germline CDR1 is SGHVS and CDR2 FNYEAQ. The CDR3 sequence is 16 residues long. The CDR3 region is CASSLELAGLTDTQYF. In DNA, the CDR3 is TGTGCCAGCAGCTTAGAACTAGCGGGACTCACAGATACGCAGTATTTT.

CDR3 residues: CASSPAGREGYNEQFF. In DNA, the CDR3 is TGTGCCAGCTCACCCGCCGGGCGGGAGGGCTACAATGAGCAGTTCTTC. V gene TRBV18 combines with J gene TRBJ2-1, with 9 bases identical to TRBD2. This CDR3 region has 16 residues. Trimming at V came to 3 bases and at J to 3 bases, leaving 6 bases not matched to a gene. Germline CDR1 KGHSH, CDR2 LQKENI. Based on the CDR3 plus reference TRBV18 and TRBJ2-1, the full variable domain is NAGVMQNPRHLVRRRGQEARLRCSPMKGHSHVYWYRQLPEEGLKFMVYLQKENIIDESGMPKERFSAEFPKEGPSILRIQQVVRGDSAAYFCASSPAGREGYNEQFFGPGTRLTVL.

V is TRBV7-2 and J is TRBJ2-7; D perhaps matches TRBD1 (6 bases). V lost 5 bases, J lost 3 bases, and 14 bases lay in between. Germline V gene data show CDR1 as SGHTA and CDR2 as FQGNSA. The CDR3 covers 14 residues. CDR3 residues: CASSPQTGNYEQYF. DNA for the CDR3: TGTGCCAGCAGCCCCCAAACAGGGAACTACGAGCAGTACTTC.

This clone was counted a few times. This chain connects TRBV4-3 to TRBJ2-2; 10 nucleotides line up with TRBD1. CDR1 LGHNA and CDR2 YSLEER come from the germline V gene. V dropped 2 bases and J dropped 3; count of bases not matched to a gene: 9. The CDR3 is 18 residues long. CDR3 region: CASSQNLPGTGDTGELFF. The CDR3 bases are TGCGCCAGCAGCCAAAACCTTCCCGGGACAGGGGACACCGGGGAGCTGTTTTTT.

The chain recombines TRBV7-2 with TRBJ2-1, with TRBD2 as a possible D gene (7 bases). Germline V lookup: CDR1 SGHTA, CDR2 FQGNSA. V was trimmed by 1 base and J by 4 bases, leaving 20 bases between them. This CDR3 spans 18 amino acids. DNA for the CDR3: TGTGCCAGCAGCTTAGAGGGGGGGCGCGGGACCGTTTACAATGAGCAGTTCTTC. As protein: CASSLEGGRGTVYNEQFF.